Following are 23 T cell receptor beta chains from one sample sequenced in a study of technical replicates of blood from a handful of donors. Assay: immunoSEQ multiplex PCR; the TCRdb copy retains only in-frame clones and omits some. The repertoire has about 90,000 clones, about 90% of them found once; the top ten carry 0.2% to 0.3%. Sequencing used T cells isolated from PBMCs. The receptors come from a human donor in good health.

The J gene is TRBJ1-2, the V gene TRBV9, with D tentatively TRBD1 (6 bases). This CDR3 region has 16 residues. Germline assignment: CDR1 SGDLS and CDR2 YYNGEE. The ends were cut back, 7 bases at V and 7 bases at J, with 26 bases in the middle. The CDR3 sequence is CASHPGEGGGFGGYTF. CDR3 nucleotides: TGTGCCAGCCACCCCGGGGAGGGGGGGGGATTTGGTGGCTACACCTTC.

The chain couples TRBV28 to TRBJ1-5; unclear D gene. Germline V gene data show CDR1 as MDHEN and CDR2 as SYDVKM. V lost 3 bases and J lost 7, with 4 bases in between. This CDR3 region has 11 residues. CDR3 bases: TGTGCCAGCAGTTTGAGGCAGCCCCAGCATTTT. Translating gives CASSLRQPQHF.

This clone was observed once. This chain joins TRBV6-4 and TRBJ1-1; 7 bases map to TRBD1. Germline V CDR1 and CDR2: MRHNA, SNTAGT. The CDR3 runs to 17 residues. V lost 0 bases, J lost 10 bases, and 17 bases stayed unmatched. This CDR3 is CASSDSPRGERSPPAFF. The CDR3 DNA sequence: TGTGCCAGCAGTGACTCCCCCAGGGGGGAGCGGTCACCTCCAGCTTTCTTT.

The J gene is TRBJ2-3, the V gene TRBV11-2; 11 nucleotides line up with TRBD2. The ends lost 5 bases at V and 6 bases at J; junction bases unmatched: 7. The CDR3 runs 15 residues. The germline gives CDR1 SGHAT, CDR2 FQNNGV. CDR3 in amino acids: CASSLSGRGVDTQYF. The DNA of the CDR3 is TGTGCCAGCAGCCTTAGCGGGAGGGGGGTCGATACGCAGTATTTT. Filled out from reference TRBV11-2 and TRBJ2-3, the complete variable domain reads EAGVAQSPRYKIIEKRQSVAFWCNPISGHATLYWYQQILGQGPKLLIQFQNNGVVDDSQLPKDRFSAERLKGVDSTLKIQPAKLEDSAVYLCASSLSGRGVDTQYFGPGTRLTVL.

In DNA, the CDR3 is TGCGCCAGCAGTGAGGATAAGGGGACAGGGGAGACCCAGTACTTC. It codes for CASSEDKGTGETQYF. This sequence joins TRBV10-1 and TRBJ2-5; 9 bases map to TRBD1. The trim removed 2 bases at V and 5 bases at J, leaving 6 bases unmatched. The CDR3 runs to 15 residues. Germline V lookup: CDR1 WNHNN, CDR2 SYGVQD (reference sequence).

This chain joins TRBV4-1 and TRBJ2-1, with 7 bases matching TRBD1. The CDR3 has 13 amino acids. J gave up 11 bases and V 2 bases, and 6 bases lay outside the gene matches. Germline values: CDR1 MGHRA, CDR2 YSYEKL. CDR3 residues: CASSQFTGAKQFF. In DNA, the CDR3 is TGCGCCAGCAGCCAATTTACAGGGGCAAAGCAGTTCTTC.

V is TRBV2 and J is TRBJ2-7, with 8 bases identical to TRBD1. CDR1 is SNHLY, CDR2 FYNNEI, per germline. The CDR3 sequence is 14 residues long. Trimming removed 2 bases from V and 2 bases from J; junction bases left unmatched: 2. CDR3 coding DNA: TGTGCCAGCAGTGAACAGGGACAGGCCTACGAGCAGTACTTC. It yields the protein CASSEQGQAYEQYF.

The chain uses TRBV7-9 and TRBJ2-6, with a tentative D call TRBD2 (6 bases). The CDR3 has 16 amino acids. CDR1 and CDR2 (germline): SEHNR, FQNEAQ (reference sequence). With 1 base removed from V and 8 bases from J, the gap between germline ends came to 15 bases. In DNA form, the CDR3 reads TGTGCCAGCAGCTTAGGCGGAGGGGAAATGACCAACGTCCTGACTTTC. This translates into CASSLGGGEMTNVLTF. Based on the CDR3 plus reference TRBV7-9 and TRBJ2-6, the full variable domain is DTGVSQNPRHKITKRGQNVTFRCDPISEHNRLYWYRQTLGQGPEFLTYFQNEAQLEKSRLLSDRFSAERPKGSFSTLEIQRTEQGDSAMYLCASSLGGGEMTNVLTFGAGSRLTVL.

The V gene is TRBV25-1, the J gene TRBJ2-2, with a tentative D call TRBD1 (5 bases). This CDR3 spans 16 amino acids. The ends were cut back, 1 base at V and 5 bases at J, with 14 bases in the middle. The V gene's germline CDR1 is MGHDK and CDR2 SYGVNS. The CDR3 DNA sequence: TGTGCCAGCAGTGAATCTATTTTGACAGCAACCGGGGAGCTGTTTTTT. This translates into CASSESILTATGELFF.

CDR3 bases: TGCGCCAGCAGCTTGGTTGGCCGGGACAGGGGGCGTCGGGTGAACACTGAAGCTTTCTTT. It codes for CASSLVGRDRGRRVNTEAFF. The chain recombines TRBV5-1 with TRBJ1-1; 12 bases are shared with TRBD1. Per the germline V gene, CDR1 is SGHRS and CDR2 is YFSETQ. The V gene end was trimmed by 0 bases and the J gene end by 0 bases; junction bases not matched to a gene: 12. The CDR3 runs 20 residues.

CDR3 region: CASSVGLAGGAGSYNEQFF. The DNA for the CDR3 is TGTGCCAGCAGCGTAGGACTAGCGGGAGGGGCGGGATCCTACAATGAGCAGTTCTTC. This rearrangement joins TRBV9 to TRBJ2-1; 14 nucleotides line up with TRBD2. Germline V CDR1 and CDR2: SGDLS, YYNGEE. The CDR3 has 19 residues. V was clipped by 0 bases and J by 1 base; unmatched bases: 6. Supplemented by reference TRBV9 and TRBJ2-1, the full variable domain reads DSGVTQTPKHLITATGQRVTLRCSPRSGDLSVYWYQQSLDQGLQFLIQYYNGEERAKGNILERFSAQQFPDLHSELNLSSLELGDSALYFCASSVGLAGGAGSYNEQFFGPGTRLTVL.

The chain combines TRBV6-5 with TRBJ1-2; the D gene is possibly TRBD1 (5 bases). Trimming shortened V by 2 bases and J by 7 bases, and 14 bases separated the two germline ends. The CDR3 consists of 14 residues. CDR1 is MNHEY, CDR2 SVGAGI, per germline. The CDR3 nucleotides are TGTGCCAGCAGTTACGGCGGGGGGTTCGCTGGCTACACCTTC. As protein: CASSYGGGFAGYTF.

This clone has just a few counts. The chain has TRBV10-1 and TRBJ1-1; D perhaps matches TRBD1 (5 bases). This CDR3 is built from 13 residues. Per germline, CDR1 WNHNN and CDR2 SYGVQD (reference sequence). V lost 6 bases, J lost 0 bases, and 8 bases lay in between. The CDR3: CASRDTVNTEAFF. CDR3 coding DNA: TGCGCCAGCAGGGACACAGTGAACACTGAAGCTTTCTTT.

The chain carries TRBV11-3 and TRBJ2-1; 9 nucleotides match TRBD2. This CDR3 spans 20 amino acids. V lost 2 bases to trimming and J lost 0 bases; unmatched junction nucleotides: 14. Germline V gene lookup returns CDR1 SGHNT and CDR2 YENEEA. The CDR3 DNA is TGTGCCAGCAGCTTACTCCGACTTAGCGGGGGCCTAAGCTCCTACAATGAGCAGTTCTTC. It translates to CASSLLRLSGGLSSYNEQFF.

This chain joins TRBV27 and TRBJ2-3; 10 positions agree with TRBD1. This CDR3 region has 16 residues. Germline V gene sequence: CDR1 MNHEY, CDR2 SMNVEV (reference sequence). Trimming took 5 bases from V and 8 from J; bases not matched to a gene: 13. The CDR3 spells CASSKGQGYTYGTQYF. The CDR3 DNA follows: TGTGCCAGCAGTAAGGGACAGGGGTATACGTATGGTACGCAGTATTTT.

The genes are TRBV5-4 and TRBJ2-1; no reliable D call. Germline V gives CDR1 SGHNT, CDR2 YYREEE (reference sequence). V shed 1 base and J shed 0 bases, with 5 bases lying between them. The CDR3 length is 14 residues. CDR3 loop: CASSLTRSYNEQFF. The CDR3 DNA follows: TGTGCCAGCAGCTTGACTCGCTCCTACAATGAGCAGTTCTTC.

The chain links TRBV18 to TRBJ1-1, with D maybe TRBD1 (5 bases). The ends were cut back, 3 bases at V and 1 base at J, with 9 bases in the middle. Germline V gives CDR1 KGHSH, CDR2 LQKENI. The CDR3 loop spans 14 amino acids. CDR3 coding DNA: TGTGCCAGCTCACCGGGGGGGGAGAACACTGAAGCTTTCTTT. This gives the protein CASSPGGENTEAFF.

The rearrangement uses TRBV9 and TRBJ2-6; weak D call: TRBD1 (5 bases). In germline, CDR1 is SGDLS, CDR2 YYNGEE. Trimming removed 2 bases at V and 1 base at J, with 16 bases between. The CDR3 consists of 18 residues. The CDR3 DNA reads TGTGCCAGCAGCGTGGGTCCAGGGCCACGGTCTGGGGCCAACGTCCTGACTTTC. Translated: CASSVGPGPRSGANVLTF.

CDR3 residues: CASSLSGGYEQYF. The CDR3 region has the DNA TGCGCCAGCAGTCTCTCAGGGGGATACGAGCAGTACTTC. The genes are TRBV10-2 and TRBJ2-7; 7 bases are a match to TRBD1. Germline CDR1 is WSHSY and CDR2 is SAAADI. Trimming cost V 5 bases and J 4 bases; bases outside gene matches: 5. This CDR3 region has 13 residues.

This sequence joins TRBV7-9 and TRBJ1-1; maybe TRBD1 (5 bases). Germline V gives CDR1 SEHNR, CDR2 FQNEAQ (reference sequence). V lost 2 bases and J lost 8, with 12 bases in between. CDR3 length equals 13 residues. CDR3 DNA sequence: TGTGCCAGCAGCTTATCCAGCGGGGCCGAAGCTTTCTTT. Translated, it gives CASSLSSGAEAFF.

V is TRBV27 and J is TRBJ2-5; 9 bases match TRBD2. Germline-derived CDR1 and CDR2 are MNHEY and SMNVEV (reference sequence). With V trimmed by 5 bases and J by 3 bases, 22 bases remained unmatched. The length of the CDR3 is 20 residues. CDR3 nucleotides: TGTGCCAGCAGTCCCCTCATATTGGGGACTAGCTGGACTTTTGAAGAGACCCAGTACTTC. The encoded protein is CASSPLILGTSWTFEETQYF.

J is TRBJ1-2 and V is TRBV6-6, with TRBD1 matching 7 bases. The germline CDR1 and CDR2 sequences are MNHNY and SVGAGI (reference sequence). The ends lost 5 bases at V and 6 bases at J; junction bases unmatched: 12. The CDR3 runs to 15 residues. The CDR3 is CASSTIARGIDGYTF. CDR3 sequence (DNA): TGTGCCAGCAGTACTATAGCCAGGGGGATTGATGGCTACACCTTC.

The chain couples TRBV2 to TRBJ2-3; 7 nucleotides match TRBD1. The CDR3 runs to 19 residues. V lost 2 bases to trimming and J lost 6 bases; unmatched junction nucleotides: 20. Germline values: CDR1 SNHLY, CDR2 FYNNEI. The CDR3 bases are TGTGCCAGCAGTGAAAGGGAACATACGGGACAGCTCCTTTGGGATACGCAGTATTTT. Translating it yields CASSEREHTGQLLWDTQYF.